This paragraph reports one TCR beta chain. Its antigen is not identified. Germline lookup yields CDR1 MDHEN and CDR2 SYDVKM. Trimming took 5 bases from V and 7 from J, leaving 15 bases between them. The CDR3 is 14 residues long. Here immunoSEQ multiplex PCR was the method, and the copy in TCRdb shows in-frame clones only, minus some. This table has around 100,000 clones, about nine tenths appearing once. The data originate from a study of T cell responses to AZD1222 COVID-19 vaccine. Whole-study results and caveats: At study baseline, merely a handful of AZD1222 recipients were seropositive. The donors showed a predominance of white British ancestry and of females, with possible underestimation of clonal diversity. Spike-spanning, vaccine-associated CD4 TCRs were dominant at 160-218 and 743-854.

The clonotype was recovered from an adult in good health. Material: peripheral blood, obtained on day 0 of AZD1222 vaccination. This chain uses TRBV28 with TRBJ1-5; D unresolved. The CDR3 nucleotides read TGTGCCAGCAGTATCCCGGGTCCGGGCCAGCCCCAGCATTTT. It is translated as CASSIPGPGQPQHF.